The T cell receptor beta chain described here comes from a study of human thymus T cells. V lost 7 bases, J lost 4 bases, and 14 bases lay in between. The CDR3 contains 14 residues. The germline V gene has CDR1 ENHRY and CDR2 SYGVKD. Here immunoSEQ multiplex PCR was the method, and the copy in TCRdb shows in-frame clones only, minus some. This sample has some 72,000 clones; approximately 97% occur once, and the top ten carry 0.025% to 0.04%. Study findings and constraints: In thymic and blood repertoires alike, V and J usage looked biased. Unrelated people showed highly overlapping thymic repertoires, related research reported.

Points on this clone: Its antigen is not known.

It was from resections taken during corrective heart surgery that the thymus tissue came. Donor material was obtained from healthy Finnish infants undergoing corrective surgery for congenital heart defects. This chain connects TRBV10-3 to TRBJ1-3; D is undetermined. The sequence was collected from a boy younger than two with a congenital heart defect but otherwise immunologically healthy. What was sequenced was thymus tissue. The DNA for the CDR3 is TGTGCCATCAAGGACTTTGCGGGGGGAAACACCATATATTTT. It specifies CAIKDFAGGNTIYF.